The next 8 T cell receptor beta chains were all read from a single sample in a study of cytomegalovirus exposure and HLA in healthy donors. It was with 60 Vbeta and 13 Jbeta primers that the PCR ran. TCRdb's copy holds only in-frame clones and misses some; the assay was immunoSEQ multiplex PCR. Here the sample spans around 130,000 clones, roughly 72% being singletons. The sequenced sample consisted of PBMCs. These receptors originate from a woman aged 50 to 60 in good health and CMV-seronegative.

This chain connects TRBV9 to TRBJ1-1; D is unresolved. Trimming removed 0 bases at V and 3 bases at J, with 15 bases between. The CDR3 is 16 amino acids. Germline V gene lookup returns CDR1 SGDLS and CDR2 YYNGEE. The CDR3 sequence is CASSVEGRGIHTEAFF. CDR3 DNA: TGTGCCAGCAGCGTAGAGGGCAGAGGGATCCACACTGAAGCTTTCTTT.

J is TRBJ2-3 and V is TRBV18, with 16 bases aligning to TRBD2. Germline loops: CDR1 KGHSH, CDR2 LQKENI. The CDR3 contains 17 residues. Trimming took 3 bases from V and 3 from J; bases not matched to a gene: 3. CDR3 in DNA: TGTGCCAGCTCACCGACGGGACTAGCGGGAGGGACAGATACGCAGTATTTT. It specifies CASSPTGLAGGTDTQYF.

This clone was found a few times. V usage is TRBV6-1 and J usage is TRBJ2-7, with 10 bases matching TRBD2. Germline V gives CDR1 MNHNS, CDR2 SASEGT. The V segment lost 5 bases and the J segment 2 bases; nucleotides outside the gene matches: 6. The CDR3 length is 15 residues. The CDR3 DNA is TGTGCCAGCAGTCCACTAGCGGGACGCGCCTACGAGCAGTACGTC. It yields the protein CASSPLAGRAYEQYV.

This clone appeared once. The chain links TRBV9 to TRBJ2-3, with D perhaps TRBD2 (7 bases). The V and J ends lost 3 bases and 2 bases respectively, with 16 bases between them. Germline V gives CDR1 SGDLS, CDR2 YYNGEE. The CDR3 extends over 16 amino acids. The DNA for the CDR3 is TGTGCCAGCAGCGAGGAGGGGGGGCTATACACAGATACGCAGTATTTT. Encoded protein: CASSEEGGLYTDTQYF.

This sequence joins TRBV10-3 and TRBJ2-3, with 9 bases aligning to TRBD2. The CDR3 extends over 16 amino acids. Trimming took 3 bases from V and 7 from J; bases not matched to a gene: 11. Looked up from germline, CDR1 is ENHRY and CDR2 is SYGVKD. In nucleotides, the CDR3 is TGTGCCATCAGTGACGGAATGGCGGGAGGGCCGAATACGCAGTATTTT. Translating it yields CAISDGMAGGPNTQYF.

The chain joins TRBV6-6 to TRBJ2-7, with 7 bases fitting TRBD2. Germline V lookup: CDR1 MNHNY, CDR2 SVGAGI (reference sequence). V trimming: 5 bases; J trimming: 5 bases; junction bases outside the gene matches: 6. There are 13 residues in the CDR3. CDR3 coding DNA: TGTGCCAGCAGTCCCGGGACTAAAAACGAGCAGTACTTC. It is translated as CASSPGTKNEQYF.

Written as DNA, the CDR3 is TGTGCCAGTAGTGCCGAGACAGGGGGCAACTATGGCTACACCTTC. Encoded protein: CASSAETGGNYGYTF. This rearrangement joins TRBV19 to TRBJ1-2; 10 bases map to TRBD1. Looked up from germline, CDR1 is LNHDA and CDR2 is SQIVND (reference sequence). The length of the CDR3 is 15 residues. The V segment lost 5 bases and the J segment 2 bases; nucleotides outside the gene matches: 5.

In its sample, this clone was seen a few times. One end of the junction is discordant with germline, which a read error may explain. The chain is built from TRBV6-1 and TRBJ1-5, with 8 bases aligning to TRBD1. Germline V gives CDR1 MNHNS, CDR2 SASEGT. This CDR3 contains 16 residues. The CDR3 region is CASSEAISDRDQPQNF. CDR3 DNA sequence: TGTGCCAGCAGTGAAGCGATTTCGGACAGGGACCAGCCCCAGAATTTT.